Below are 19 T cell receptor beta chains sequenced from a single sample in a study of cytomegalovirus exposure and HLA in healthy donors (dated by TCRdb to 2016 to 2017). Receptor amplification or capture employed the immunoSEQ multiplex PCR assay. A mixture of 60 forward primers for TCR Vbeta segments and 13 reverse primers for TCR Jbeta segments was used in the multiplex PCR. This is the immuneACCESS table as TCRdb keeps it, with only in-frame sequences that have V and J called. A part of the clones is gone; compared with another copy, unresolved V genes explain less than half, and the rest is unexplained. The sample has under 200,000 clones on record. Clones ranked in the top ten supply under 6.5% of the sample. Sequencing input: PBMCs. The receptor set was obtained from a man aged 25-45 years in good health and CMV-seronegative.

This rearrangement joins TRBV7-6 to TRBJ2-3; maybe TRBD1 (6 bases). From germline, CDR1 is SGHVS and CDR2 FNYEAQ. CDR3 length equals 16 residues. V lost 5 bases and J 0 bases, leaving 15 bases between the germline ends. The DNA of the CDR3 is TGTGCCAGCAGCCCCCTTGGACAGAGAAGCACAGATACGCAGTATTTT. This gives the protein CASSPLGQRSTDTQYF.

The chain recombines TRBV28 with TRBJ1-5; no definite D call. V dropped 6 bases and J dropped 0 bases, with 6 bases sitting between them. CDR1 is MDHEN, CDR2 SYDVKM, per germline. CDR3 length equals 13 residues. The CDR3 bases are TGTGCCAGCAGCCTTTATAGCAATCAGCCCCAGCATTTT. Residues: CASSLYSNQPQHF.

The chain employs TRBV7-2 and TRBJ1-2; 9 bases map to TRBD1. V lost 4 bases to trimming and J lost 2 bases; unmatched junction nucleotides: 5. This CDR3 is 15 amino acids long. Germline CDR1 SGHTA, CDR2 FQGNSA. CDR3 loop: CASSSQGAPNYGYTF. DNA for the CDR3: TGTGCCAGCAGCTCACAGGGGGCTCCGAACTATGGCTACACCTTC.

V usage is TRBV7-9 and J usage is TRBJ1-1, with a tentative D call TRBD1 (5 bases). CDR1 is SEHNR and CDR2 is FQNEAQ in the germline V gene (reference sequence). The CDR3 covers 14 residues. Trimming stripped 5 bases from V and 8 bases from J, with 18 bases between. The CDR3 sequence is CASSERGRSLEAFF. CDR3 nucleotides: TGTGCCAGCAGCGAGCGGGGACGCAGCCTCGAAGCTTTCTTT.

V and J are TRBV29-1 and TRBJ2-2; the D gene is possibly TRBD1 (6 bases). With 4 bases removed from V and 0 bases from J, the gap between germline ends came to 18 bases. Germline CDR1 and CDR2: SQVTM and ANQGSEA. This CDR3 spans 17 amino acids. CDR3 in amino acids: CSVAGPFQGPNTGELFF. The DNA of the CDR3 is TGCAGCGTTGCAGGGCCATTTCAGGGGCCGAACACCGGGGAGCTGTTTTTT.

V is TRBV20-1 and J is TRBJ1-2; TRBD1 is a possible D gene (5 bases). CDR1 is DFQATT, CDR2 SNEGSKA, per germline (reference sequence). V shed 6 bases and J shed 7 bases, with 12 bases lying between them. The CDR3 is 11 amino acids. CDR3 in amino acids: CSAGWGSGYTF. The CDR3 DNA reads as TGCAGTGCCGGGTGGGGCTCTGGCTACACCTTC.

The chain is built from TRBV5-1 and TRBJ2-5, with a weak D call TRBD1 (8 bases). Matching the DNA end better, TRBJ2-7 makes the J call doubtful. This CDR3 is 14 amino acids long. Germline lookup yields CDR1 SGHRS and CDR2 YFSETQ. The CDR3 here is CATRAGGGGYEQYF. The CDR3 region has the DNA TGCGCCACCAGGGCAGGGGGCGGGGGCTACGAGCAGTACTTC.

The V call is TRBV7-2, the J call TRBJ2-1, with TRBD1 identical over 7 bases. This CDR3 has 15 residues. V lost 1 base, J lost 10 bases, and 10 bases stayed unmatched. The V gene's germline CDR1 is SGHTA and CDR2 FQGNSA. The CDR3 coding sequence is TGTGCCAGCAGCTTAGTTGGGACAGAAAAACAAGAGCAGTTCTTC. Translated: CASSLVGTEKQEQFF.

The rearrangement uses TRBV25-1 and TRBJ2-5, with D possibly matching TRBD2 (6 bases). The ends were cut back, 1 base at V and 1 base at J, with 16 bases in the middle. The CDR3 covers 17 residues. Germline V gene sequence: CDR1 MGHDK, CDR2 SYGVNS. CDR3 amino acids: CASSEFLARDSQETQYF. CDR3 coding DNA: TGTGCCAGCAGTGAATTCCTGGCACGGGACTCCCAAGAGACCCAGTACTTC.

This chain links TRBV27 with TRBJ2-5; 8 positions match TRBD1. The DNA end is a closer match to TRBJ2-7, so the J assignment may be wrong. The CDR3 runs 14 residues. Per germline, CDR1 MNHEY and CDR2 SMNVEV (reference sequence). This CDR3 reads CASSARQGSYEQYF. The CDR3 DNA reads as TGTGCCAGCAGTGCCCGACAGGGGTCCTACGAGCAGTACTTC.

This chain connects TRBV7-9 to TRBJ1-2, with TRBD1 matching over 9 bases. The CDR3 has 17 residues. V gave up 5 bases and J gave up 6 bases; unmatched junction bases: 16. Germline V CDR1 and CDR2: SEHNR, FQNEAQ (reference sequence). The CDR3 here is CASSLREQGALVNGYTF. CDR3 DNA: TGTGCCAGCAGCCTTCGAGAACAGGGGGCGCTGGTAAATGGCTACACCTTC.

The chain joins TRBV9 to TRBJ2-3; 9 nucleotides agree with TRBD1. Germline values: CDR1 SGDLS, CDR2 YYNGEE. The CDR3 spans 16 residues. Trimming took 1 base from V and 4 from J; bases not matched to a gene: 7. The CDR3 is CASSVLFGTGSDTQYF. As DNA, the CDR3 is TGTGCCAGCAGCGTACTGTTCGGGACAGGGTCAGATACGCAGTATTTT.

V and J are TRBV28 and TRBJ2-7; 11 nucleotides align to TRBD2. V trimming: 6 bases; J trimming: 1 base; junction bases outside the gene matches: 5. Germline V gene sequence: CDR1 MDHEN, CDR2 SYDVKM. The CDR3 sequence is 15 residues long. The CDR3 bases are TGTGCCAGCAGCTTAGCGGGAGGGGGGTCCTACGAGCAGTACTTC. Its translation is CASSLAGGGSYEQYF. Looking up the rest from reference TRBV28 and TRBJ2-7 gives the full variable domain: DVKVTQSSRYLVKRTGEKVFLECVQDMDHENMFWYRQDPGLGLRLIYFSYDVKMKEKGDIPEGYSVSREKKERFSLILESASTNQTSMYLCASSLAGGGSYEQYFGPGTRLTVT.

This sequence joins TRBV6-6 and TRBJ1-3, with unresolved D. V shed 2 bases and J shed 0 bases, with 8 bases lying between them. Germline V gives CDR1 MNHNY, CDR2 SVGAGI (reference sequence). The CDR3 is 15 amino acids. The CDR3 region is CASSYQPGSGNTIYF. The DNA for the CDR3 is TGTGCCAGCAGTTACCAACCGGGCTCTGGAAACACCATATATTTT.

The rearrangement links TRBV19 to TRBJ1-2, with D maybe TRBD1 (5 bases). The CDR3 sequence is 15 residues long. Trimming shortened V by 4 bases and J by 7 bases, and 19 bases separated the two germline ends. Germline CDR1 is LNHDA and CDR2 is SQIVND (reference sequence). CDR3 in DNA: TGTGCCAGTAGTAGTCCGACAGCCCTCGAGCGTGGCTACACCTTC. Protein product: CASSSPTALERGYTF.

The chain has TRBV4-2 and TRBJ2-7, with 9 positions matching TRBD2. J gave up 7 bases and V 0 bases, and 7 bases lay outside the gene matches. Looked up from germline, CDR1 is LGHNA and CDR2 is YNFKEQ. This CDR3 contains 15 residues. CDR3 protein: CASSQEGAGGLEQYF. DNA of the CDR3: TGTGCCAGCAGCCAAGAAGGAGCGGGAGGCTTAGAGCAGTACTTC.

This chain joins TRBV7-9 and TRBJ2-3, with TRBD2 matching 9 bases. This CDR3 has 15 amino acids. V was clipped by 3 bases and J by 2 bases; unmatched bases: 3. The germline gives CDR1 SEHNR, CDR2 FQNEAQ (reference sequence). CDR3 in DNA: TGTGCCAGCAGCTTGACTAGCGGATTCACAGATACGCAGTATTTT. Residues: CASSLTSGFTDTQYF.

A word on this clone: Other DNA sequences of this sample code for an identical CDR3. The rearrangement joins TRBV9 to TRBJ1-1; tentatively, D is TRBD1 (5 bases). V lost 0 bases and J lost 0, with 6 bases in between. Germline V CDR1 and CDR2: SGDLS, YYNGEE. The CDR3 extends over 14 amino acids. This CDR3 is CASSVEGVNTEAFF. CDR3 coding DNA: TGTGCCAGCAGCGTAGAAGGGGTGAACACTGAAGCTTTCTTT.

For this clone: Sequence at one end of the junction differs from germline and may be a read error. The J gene is TRBJ2-3, the V gene TRBV6-1, with 9 bases fitting TRBD1. The germline gives CDR1 MNHNS, CDR2 SASEGT. The CDR3 loop spans 15 amino acids. In DNA form, the CDR3 reads TGTGCCAGCAGTACAAGACAGGGGGGGACAGATACGCGGTATTTT. This codes for CASSTRQGGTDTRYF.